This T cell receptor beta chain was captured by sequencing in a study of T cell responses to AZD1222 COVID-19 vaccine. V dropped 4 bases and J dropped 1 base, with 16 bases sitting between them. The V gene's germline CDR1 is SQVTM and CDR2 ANQGSEA. This CDR3 has 15 residues. TCRdb's table, derived via immunoSEQ multiplex PCR, lists solely in-frame clones and lacks some. The table includes 110,000 or so clones, roughly 87% detected once. Some second doses came at about 4 weeks and others at about 12 weeks; these were pooled. The V and J genes are TRBV29-1 and TRBJ1-1; unclear D gene. Sequenced here: peripheral blood, sampled 28 days after the second AZD1222 dose. The receptor's source is an adult who received the AZD1222 COVID-19 vaccine. The CDR3 here is CSVARPPIGNTEAFF. DNA of the CDR3: TGCAGCGTTGCTAGGCCACCGATCGGGAACACTGAAGCTTTCTTT.